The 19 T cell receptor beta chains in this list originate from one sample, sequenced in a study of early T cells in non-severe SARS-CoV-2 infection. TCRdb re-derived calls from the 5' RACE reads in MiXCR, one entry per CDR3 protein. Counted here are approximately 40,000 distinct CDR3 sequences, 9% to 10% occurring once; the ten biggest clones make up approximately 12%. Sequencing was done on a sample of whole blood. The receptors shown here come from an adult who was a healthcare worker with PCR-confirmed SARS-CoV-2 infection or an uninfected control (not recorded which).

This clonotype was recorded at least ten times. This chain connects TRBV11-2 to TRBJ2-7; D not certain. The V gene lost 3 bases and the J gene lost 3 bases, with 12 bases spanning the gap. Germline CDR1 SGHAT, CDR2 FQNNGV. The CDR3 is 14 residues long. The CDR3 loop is CASSFGTHGYEQYF. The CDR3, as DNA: TGTGCCAGCAGCTTCGGAACGCATGGCTACGAGCAGTACTTC.

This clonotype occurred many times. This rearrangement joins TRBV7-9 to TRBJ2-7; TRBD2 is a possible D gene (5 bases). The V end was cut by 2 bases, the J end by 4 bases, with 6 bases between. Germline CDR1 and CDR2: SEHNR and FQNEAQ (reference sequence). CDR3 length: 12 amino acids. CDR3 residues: CASSLTGYEQYF. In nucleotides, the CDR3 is TGTGCCAGCAGCTTAACGGGGTACGAGCAGTACTTC.

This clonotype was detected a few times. The CDR3 is CASSERGTDTQYF. The CDR3 DNA is TGTGCCAGCAGTGAAAGGGGCACAGATACGCAGTATTTT. The V call is TRBV6-4, the J call TRBJ2-3; D uncertain. Germline CDR1 MRHNA, CDR2 SNTAGT. This CDR3 region has 13 residues. Between the trimmed V and J ends, which lost 3 bases and 1 base, there was a span of 5 bases.

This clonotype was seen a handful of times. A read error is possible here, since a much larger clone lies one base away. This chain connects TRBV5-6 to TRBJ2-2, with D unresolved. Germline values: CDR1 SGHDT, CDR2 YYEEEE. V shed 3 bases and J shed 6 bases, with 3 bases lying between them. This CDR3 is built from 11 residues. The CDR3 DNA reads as TGTGCCAGCAGCTCCGCCGGGGAGCTGTTTTTT. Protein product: CASSSAGELFF. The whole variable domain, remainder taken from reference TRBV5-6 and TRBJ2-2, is DAGVTQSPTHLIKTRGQQVTLRCSPKSGHDTVSWYQQALGQGPQFIFQYYEEEERQRGNFPDRFSGHQFPNYSSELNVNALLLGDSALYLCASSSAGELFFGEGSRLTVL.

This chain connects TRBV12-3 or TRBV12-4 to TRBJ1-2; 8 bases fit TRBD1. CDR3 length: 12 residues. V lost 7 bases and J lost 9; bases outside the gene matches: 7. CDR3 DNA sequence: TGTGCCAGCACCTTCCAGGGGGCGAGCTACACCTTC. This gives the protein CASTFQGASYTF.

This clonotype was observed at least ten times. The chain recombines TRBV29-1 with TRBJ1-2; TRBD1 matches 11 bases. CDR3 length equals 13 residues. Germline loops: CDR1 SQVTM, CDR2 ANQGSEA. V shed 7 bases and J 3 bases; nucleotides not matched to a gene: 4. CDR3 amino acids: CSGWTGGDYGYTF. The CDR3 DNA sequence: TGCAGCGGCTGGACAGGGGGCGACTATGGCTACACCTTC.

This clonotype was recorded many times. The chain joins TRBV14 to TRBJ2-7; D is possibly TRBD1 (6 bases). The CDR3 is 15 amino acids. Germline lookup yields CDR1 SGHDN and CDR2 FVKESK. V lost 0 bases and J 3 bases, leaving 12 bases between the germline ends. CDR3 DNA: TGTGCCAGCAGCCAAGATGTCCAGGGGTACTACGAGCAGTACTTC. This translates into CASSQDVQGYYEQYF.

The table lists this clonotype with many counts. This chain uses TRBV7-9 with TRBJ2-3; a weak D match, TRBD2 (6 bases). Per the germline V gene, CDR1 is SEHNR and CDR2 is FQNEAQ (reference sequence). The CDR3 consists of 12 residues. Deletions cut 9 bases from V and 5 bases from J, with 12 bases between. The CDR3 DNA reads TGTGCCAGTGGAGCGGGCAGAGATACGCAGTATTTT. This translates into CASGAGRDTQYF.

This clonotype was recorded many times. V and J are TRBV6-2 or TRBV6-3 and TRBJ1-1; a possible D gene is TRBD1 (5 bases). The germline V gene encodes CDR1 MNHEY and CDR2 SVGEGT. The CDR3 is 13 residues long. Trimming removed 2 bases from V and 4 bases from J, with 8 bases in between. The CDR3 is CASSYKGITEAFF. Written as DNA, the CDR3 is TGTGCCAGCAGTTACAAGGGGATCACTGAAGCTTTCTTT.

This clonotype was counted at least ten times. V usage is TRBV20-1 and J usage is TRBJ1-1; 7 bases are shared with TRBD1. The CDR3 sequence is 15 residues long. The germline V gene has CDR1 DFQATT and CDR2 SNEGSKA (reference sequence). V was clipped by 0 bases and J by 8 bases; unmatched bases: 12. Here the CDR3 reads CSARDFGPDRAEAFF. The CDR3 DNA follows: TGCAGTGCTAGAGATTTTGGGCCTGACAGGGCAGAAGCTTTCTTT.

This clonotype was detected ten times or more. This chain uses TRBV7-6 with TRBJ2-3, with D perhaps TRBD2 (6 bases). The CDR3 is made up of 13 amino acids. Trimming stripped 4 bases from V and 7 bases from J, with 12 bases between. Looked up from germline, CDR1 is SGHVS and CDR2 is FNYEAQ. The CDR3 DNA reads TGTGCCAGCAGCTCCGGGACTTCGAATACGCAGTATTTT. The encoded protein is CASSSGTSNTQYF.

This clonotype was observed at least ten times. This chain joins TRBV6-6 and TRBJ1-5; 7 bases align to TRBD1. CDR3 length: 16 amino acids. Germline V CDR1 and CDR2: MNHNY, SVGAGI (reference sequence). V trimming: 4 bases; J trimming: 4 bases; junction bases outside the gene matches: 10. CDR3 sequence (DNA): TGTGCCAGCAGTTCATCATTGGGACAGAGAAATCAGCCCCAGCATTTT. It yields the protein CASSSSLGQRNQPQHF.

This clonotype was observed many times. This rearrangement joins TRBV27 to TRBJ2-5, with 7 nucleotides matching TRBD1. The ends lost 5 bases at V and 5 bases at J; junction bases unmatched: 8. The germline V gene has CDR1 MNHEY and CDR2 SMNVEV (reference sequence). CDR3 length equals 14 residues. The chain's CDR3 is CASSPRGIMETQYF. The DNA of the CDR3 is TGTGCCAGCAGTCCCAGGGGGATCATGGAGACCCAGTACTTC.

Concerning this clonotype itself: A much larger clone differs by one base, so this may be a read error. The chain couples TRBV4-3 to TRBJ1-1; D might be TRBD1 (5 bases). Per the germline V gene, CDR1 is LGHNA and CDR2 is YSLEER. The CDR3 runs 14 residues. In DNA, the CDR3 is TGCGCCAGCGGCCAACAGGTTCGGGCGACTGAAGCTTTCTTT. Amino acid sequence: CASGQQVRATEAFF.

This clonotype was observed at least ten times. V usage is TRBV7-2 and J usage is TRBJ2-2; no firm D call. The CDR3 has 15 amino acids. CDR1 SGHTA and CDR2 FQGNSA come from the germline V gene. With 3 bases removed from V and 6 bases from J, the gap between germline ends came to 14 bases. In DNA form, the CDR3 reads TGTGCCAGCAGCTTTGCTCCAGGTCGGGCCGGGGAGCTGTTTTTT. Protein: CASSFAPGRAGELFF.

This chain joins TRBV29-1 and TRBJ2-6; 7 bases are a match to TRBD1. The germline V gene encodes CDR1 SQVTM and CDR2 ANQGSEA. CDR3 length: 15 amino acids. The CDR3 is CSPGQSPSGANVLTF. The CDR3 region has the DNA TGCAGTCCGGGACAGAGCCCCTCTGGGGCCAACGTCCTGACTTTC.

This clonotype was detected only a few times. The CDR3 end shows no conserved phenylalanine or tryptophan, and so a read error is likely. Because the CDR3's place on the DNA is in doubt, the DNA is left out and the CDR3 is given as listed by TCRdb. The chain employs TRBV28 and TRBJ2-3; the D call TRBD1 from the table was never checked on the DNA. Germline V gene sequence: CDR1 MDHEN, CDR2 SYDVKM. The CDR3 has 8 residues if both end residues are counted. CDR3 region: CASSFWGY.

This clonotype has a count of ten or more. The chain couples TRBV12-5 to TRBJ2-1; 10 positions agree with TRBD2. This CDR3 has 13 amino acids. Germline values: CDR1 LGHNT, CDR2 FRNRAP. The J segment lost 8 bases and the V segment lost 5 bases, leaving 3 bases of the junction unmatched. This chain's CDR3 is CASGERGGDEQFF. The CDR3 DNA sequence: TGTGCTAGTGGTGAGCGGGGGGGCGATGAGCAGTTCTTC.

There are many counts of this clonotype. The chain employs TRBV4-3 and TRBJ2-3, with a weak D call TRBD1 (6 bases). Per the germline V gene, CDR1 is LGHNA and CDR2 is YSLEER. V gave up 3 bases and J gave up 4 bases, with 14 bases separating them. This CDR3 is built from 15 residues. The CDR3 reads CASSHQTGIADTQYF. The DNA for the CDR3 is TGCGCCAGCAGCCACCAAACAGGGATTGCAGATACGCAGTATTTT.